This T cell receptor (beta chain) was retrieved from a study of Ad26.COV2.S vaccination and SARS-CoV-2 variants. About the study: As a participant in COV1001, the donor was in the Ad26.COV2.S trial arm.

The repertoire was sequenced with immunoSEQ multiplex PCR; TCRdb's copy has only in-frame clones and lacks some. The sample shows 300,000 to 350,000 clones, roughly 88% of them seen only once. The CDR3 consists of 14 residues. The V and J ends lost 4 bases and 2 bases respectively, with 10 bases between them. CDR1 is MNHEY, CDR2 SMNVEV, per germline (reference sequence). Documented treatment: about 20 received Ad26.COV2.S at low or high dose, single or two shots; 5 received placebo; per-sample allocation not given. Specimen acquisition occurred on day 63 following the initial vaccine or placebo injection.

The material was peripheral blood, obtained in a trial of Ad26.COV2.S vaccine versus placebo. This receptor was identified in a person between 18 and 65 years old who received the Ad26.COV2.S COVID-19 vaccine or a placebo. V and J are TRBV27 and TRBJ2-3; D may be TRBD1 or TRBD2 (5 bases each). Here the CDR3 reads CASSWDRFTDTQYF. CDR3 in DNA: TGTGCCAGCAGTTGGGACCGATTCACAGATACGCAGTATTTT.